This T cell receptor (beta chain) was captured in a study of blood T cell repertoires in COVID-19. Study in general: Both acute and convalescent COVID-19 samples were obtained from the United States, Italy and Spain. T cells, B-cell-depleted T cells, or PBMCs provided the cDNA or gDNA that served as material.

Sequencing used immunoSEQ multiplex PCR; TCRdb keeps in-frame clones, though not all of them. The sample includes under 300,000 clones, roughly nine tenths seen only once; the top ten take 5.5% to 6.5%. The germline V gene has CDR1 MDHEN and CDR2 SYDVKM. With 4 bases removed from V and 4 bases from J, the gap between germline ends came to 17 bases. The CDR3 totals 16 residues. The TCR comes from a man in his sixties with acute or convalescent COVID-19. The V call is TRBV28, the J call TRBJ1-5; D gene ambiguous. Source material: peripheral blood. As DNA, the CDR3 is TGTGCCAGCAGTTCCCAGTTTCAGCGTGATAATCAGCCCCAGCATTTT. Its protein is CASSSQFQRDNQPQHF.